These 16 T cell receptor beta chains share one sample of origin, sequenced in a study of T cells after yellow fever vaccination. TCRdb ran MiXCR on the 5' RACE reads and lists one entry per CDR3 protein. The profile shows about 240,000 distinct CDR3 sequences, less than 9% of them singletons. The sample consisted of CD4+ T cells sorted from PBMCs, taken 15 days after the yellow fever booster vaccination. Receptor source: a young man who received the YFV17D yellow fever vaccine.

In its sample, this clonotype was seen a few times. Because it lacks the conserved phenylalanine or tryptophan at the end, this CDR3 is likely a read error. It is unclear where the CDR3 begins or ends on the DNA, so no DNA is shown, and the CDR3 is as TCRdb lists it. This rearrangement joins TRBV12-3 or TRBV12-4 to TRBJ2-1; TRBD2, as called in the table, went unchecked against the DNA. Including both end residues, the CDR3 is 11 amino acids long. This CDR3 reads CASSSAGSLSL.

This chain links TRBV18 with TRBJ2-3; 8 bases fit TRBD1. The germline V gene encodes CDR1 KGHSH and CDR2 LQKENI. Unmatched junction bases numbered 7, after V lost 3 bases and J lost 5 bases. The CDR3 loop spans 15 amino acids. CDR3 loop: CASSPGQGLGDTQYF. The CDR3 DNA is TGTGCCAGCTCACCTGGACAGGGTCTGGGAGATACGCAGTATTTT.

This clonotype was found many times. The chain has TRBV2 and TRBJ1-1; TRBD1 is a possible D gene (5 bases). The CDR3 length is 17 residues. CDR1 is SNHLY and CDR2 is FYNNEI in the germline V gene. Deletions cut 3 bases from V and 4 bases from J, with 21 bases between. The CDR3 nucleotides read TGTGCCAGCAGTGATGTCAGGGAGATTATATTTTTCACTGAAGCTTTCTTT. Translated, it gives CASSDVREIIFFTEAFF.

This clonotype was counted at least ten times. The gene calls are TRBV24-1 and TRBJ2-2; the match to TRBD2 covers 8 bases. This CDR3 region has 16 residues. The germline gives CDR1 KGHDR, CDR2 SFDVKD. After removal of 0 bases from V and 6 bases from J, the junction contained 5 bases not matched to a gene. CDR3 coding DNA: TGTGCCACCAGTGATTTGCCGGGGGGGGCGCCCGGGGAGCTGTTTTTT. It is translated as CATSDLPGGAPGELFF.

This sequence joins TRBV11-2 and TRBJ2-1; TRBD2 aligns across 12 bases. Germline-derived CDR1 and CDR2 are SGHAT and FQNNGV. J was trimmed by 0 bases and V by 5 bases; bases with no gene match: 8. This CDR3 is 18 amino acids long. The chain's CDR3 is CASSPRTSGMSSYNEQFF. CDR3 sequence (DNA): TGTGCCAGCAGCCCTCGGACTAGCGGGATGAGCTCCTACAATGAGCAGTTCTTC.

The CDR3 region is CASSLGTSGALTDTQYF. CDR3 sequence (DNA): TGCGCCAGCAGCTTGGGGACTAGCGGGGCTCTCACAGATACGCAGTATTTT. The rearrangement joins TRBV5-1 to TRBJ2-3, with 12 bases that match TRBD2. In germline, CDR1 is SGHRS, CDR2 YFSETQ. The CDR3 has 17 residues. V lost 0 bases and J lost 2; bases outside the gene matches: 4. Supplemented by reference TRBV5-1 and TRBJ2-3, the full variable domain reads KAGVTQTPRYLIKTRGQQVTLSCSPISGHRSVSWYQQTPGQGLQFLFEYFSETQRNKGNFPGRFSGRQFSNSRSEMNVSTLELGDSALYLCASSLGTSGALTDTQYFGPGTRLTVL.

This clonotype was seen repeatedly, ten times or more. The CDR3 sequence is CASSLEGTGFGANVLTF. CDR3 nucleotide sequence: TGCGCCAGCAGCTTGGAAGGGACAGGGTTTGGGGCCAACGTCCTGACTTTC. V gene TRBV5-1 combines with J gene TRBJ2-6; TRBD1 agrees at 9 bases. Germline assignment: CDR1 SGHRS and CDR2 YFSETQ. The CDR3 runs 17 residues. J gave up 3 bases and V 0 bases, and 4 bases lay outside the gene matches. Complete variable domain (other parts from reference TRBV5-1 and TRBJ2-6): KAGVTQTPRYLIKTRGQQVTLSCSPISGHRSVSWYQQTPGQGLQFLFEYFSETQRNKGNFPGRFSGRQFSNSRSEMNVSTLELGDSALYLCASSLEGTGFGANVLTFGAGSRLTVL.

This clonotype has at least ten counts. V is TRBV6-5 and J is TRBJ2-1; unclear D gene. CDR1 is MNHEY and CDR2 is SVGAGI in the germline V gene. This CDR3 is 12 amino acids long. Trimming shortened V by 2 bases and J by 8 bases, and 7 bases separated the two germline ends. The CDR3 reads CASSYGRDEQFF. The CDR3 DNA reads TGTGCCAGCAGTTACGGTAGGGATGAGCAGTTCTTC.

The chain has TRBV29-1 and TRBJ2-6, with TRBD1 matching 10 bases. The CDR3 runs to 17 residues. Unmatched junction bases numbered 10, after V lost 5 bases and J lost 3 bases. The germline gives CDR1 SQVTM, CDR2 ANQGSEA. The CDR3 bases are TGCAGCGTTAGTCGACAGGGGGCGATTGGTGGGGCCAACGTCCTGACTTTC. Protein sequence: CSVSRQGAIGGANVLTF.

This clonotype showed up just a few times. The chain uses TRBV5-1 and TRBJ2-1; a weak D match, TRBD2 (5 bases). This CDR3 has 15 amino acids. CDR1 and CDR2 (germline): SGHRS, YFSETQ. Trimming removed 0 bases from V and 1 base from J, with 8 bases in between. As DNA, the CDR3 is TGCGCCAGCAGCTTGGAACTAGTGTCCTACAATGAGCAGTTCTTC. This encodes CASSLELVSYNEQFF. Together with reference TRBV5-1 and TRBJ2-1, the CDR3 gives the full variable domain: KAGVTQTPRYLIKTRGQQVTLSCSPISGHRSVSWYQQTPGQGLQFLFEYFSETQRNKGNFPGRFSGRQFSNSRSEMNVSTLELGDSALYLCASSLELVSYNEQFFGPGTRLTVL.

The V and J genes are TRBV29-1 and TRBJ2-5; D remains unclear. This CDR3 contains 12 residues. The V gene lost 7 bases and the J gene lost 5 bases, with 14 bases spanning the gap. Germline V gives CDR1 SQVTM, CDR2 ANQGSEA. In DNA form, the CDR3 reads TGCAGCGCCAAACCGGGTGATGAGACCCAGTACTTC. This gives the protein CSAKPGDETQYF.

This clonotype was seen many times. The rearrangement links TRBV12-3 or TRBV12-4 to TRBJ1-2; no reliable D call. V lost 5 bases to trimming and J lost 4 bases, with 20 bases between them. The CDR3 extends over 16 amino acids. The CDR3 DNA follows: TGTGCCAGCAGTGCCGGAGGAAAGGGCTTCGGCTATGGCTACACCTTC. Translation: CASSAGGKGFGYGYTF.

The chain couples TRBV5-1 to TRBJ2-1; TRBD2 aligns across 9 bases. V dropped 4 bases and J dropped 8; count of bases not matched to a gene: 13. The germline V gene has CDR1 SGHRS and CDR2 YFSETQ. The CDR3 is 16 amino acids. The CDR3 sequence: CASSVQTSGVGDEQFF. The CDR3 DNA is TGCGCCAGCAGCGTACAGACTAGCGGCGTGGGGGATGAGCAGTTCTTC.

This clonotype was seen at least ten times. V usage is TRBV20-1 and J usage is TRBJ2-2, with D maybe TRBD2 (5 bases). Germline lookup yields CDR1 DFQATT and CDR2 SNEGSKA (reference sequence). Between the trimmed V and J ends, which lost 0 bases and 5 bases, there was a span of 16 bases. The CDR3 contains 16 residues. This CDR3 is CSARDGGGPRTGELFF. CDR3 nucleotide sequence: TGCAGTGCTAGAGATGGCGGAGGCCCTAGGACCGGGGAGCTGTTTTTT.

The rearrangement joins TRBV7-2 to TRBJ2-7, with TRBD2 matching over 10 bases. Per the germline V gene, CDR1 is SGHTA and CDR2 is FQGNSA. The CDR3 length is 15 residues. V shed 2 bases, J shed 5 bases, and the junction held 6 bases outside the gene matches. In DNA form, the CDR3 reads TGTGCCAGCAGCTTACAAACTAGCGGGGTCCACGAGCAGTACTTC. Protein product: CASSLQTSGVHEQYF.

This clonotype was seen ten or more times. The chain links TRBV20-1 to TRBJ2-7; no reliable D call. The CDR3 loop spans 12 amino acids. Looked up from germline, CDR1 is DFQATT and CDR2 is SNEGSKA (reference sequence). V gave up 5 bases and J gave up 1 base, with 9 bases separating them. The CDR3 bases are TGCAGTGCTTGGACGGATTCCTACGAGCAGTACTTC. The encoded protein is CSAWTDSYEQYF.